Shown below are 12 T cell receptor beta chains from a single sample sequenced in a study of Ad26.COV2.S vaccination and SARS-CoV-2 variants. The sample's treatment: 15 to 20 received Ad26.COV2.S at low or high dose, single or two shots; a few received placebo; per-sample allocation not given. Day 63 after the first injection of vaccine or placebo was the sampling time. TCRdb's copy holds only in-frame clones and misses some; the assay was immunoSEQ multiplex PCR. The profile shows about 350,000 clones, about 88% of them singletons. Sequencing was performed on peripheral blood, taken in a trial of Ad26.COV2.S vaccine versus placebo. These receptors were collected from a person aged 18 to 59 who received the Ad26.COV2.S COVID-19 vaccine or a placebo.

The V and J genes are TRBV4-2 and TRBJ2-1, with D possibly being TRBD2 (6 bases). The CDR3 consists of 16 residues. Germline CDR1 LGHNA, CDR2 YNFKEQ. The germline V and J ends were trimmed by 0 bases and 4 bases, with 13 bases remaining between them. The CDR3 sequence is CASSQDQGGQYNEQFF. CDR3 DNA sequence: TGTGCCAGCAGCCAAGATCAGGGAGGTCAGTACAATGAGCAGTTCTTC.

J is TRBJ2-7 and V is TRBV19; TRBD1 agrees at 10 bases. Germline values: CDR1 LNHDA, CDR2 SQIVND (reference sequence). The CDR3 is 13 residues long. The V segment lost 5 bases and the J segment 4 bases; nucleotides outside the gene matches: 2. The CDR3 here is CASSLGQGYEQYF. In DNA, the CDR3 is TGTGCCAGTAGTTTGGGACAGGGGTACGAGCAGTACTTC. Combining the CDR3 with reference TRBV19 and TRBJ2-7 gives the whole variable domain DGGITQSPKYLFRKEGQNVTLSCEQNLNHDAMYWYRQDPGQGLRLIYYSQIVNDFQKGDIAEGYSVSREKKESFPLTVTSAQKNPTAFYLCASSLGQGYEQYFGPGTRLTVT.

This chain uses TRBV28 with TRBJ2-5; D gene ambiguous. This CDR3 comprises 14 residues. V was trimmed by 5 bases and J by 7 bases, leaving 17 bases between them. Germline CDR1 and CDR2: MDHEN and SYDVKM. As DNA, the CDR3 is TGTGCCAGCAGTCCCCCCATGACCGGGCGGACCCAGTACTTC. It yields the protein CASSPPMTGRTQYF.

The V gene is TRBV4-1, the J gene TRBJ2-7; unclear D gene. V dropped 2 bases and J dropped 0 bases, with 11 bases sitting between them. The CDR3 length is 15 residues. Germline lookup yields CDR1 MGHRA and CDR2 YSYEKL. This chain's CDR3 is CASSQFDGSSYEQYF. CDR3 nucleotides: TGCGCCAGCAGCCAATTTGATGGCAGCTCCTACGAGCAGTACTTC.

This clone was detected once. CDR3 nucleotide sequence: TGTGCCAGTAAGGGACAGGGGGCAGACGGGGAGCTGTTTTTT. Its protein product is CASKGQGADGELFF. The gene calls are TRBV25-1 and TRBJ2-2; 12 bases fit TRBD1. The CDR3 contains 14 residues. Germline-derived CDR1 and CDR2 are MGHDK and SYGVNS. Trimming at V came to 9 bases and at J to 7 bases, leaving 6 bases not matched to a gene.

The chain has TRBV7-8 and TRBJ2-4; no firm D call. The V gene lost 0 bases and the J gene lost 6 bases, with 9 bases spanning the gap. The CDR3 covers 14 residues. The germline gives CDR1 SGHVS, CDR2 FQNEAQ. DNA for the CDR3: TGTGCCAGCAGCTTAGCCTATTCAAGAAACATTCAGTACTTC. Its translation is CASSLAYSRNIQYF.

The rearrangement uses TRBV18 and TRBJ2-7, with a tentative D call TRBD2 (5 bases). The germline V and J ends were trimmed by 6 bases and 3 bases, with 18 bases remaining between them. Germline V gives CDR1 KGHSH, CDR2 LQKENI. The length of the CDR3 is 15 residues. The DNA of the CDR3 is TGTGCCAGCTCCGCGGCTCCGGGGAACGACTACGAGCAGTACTTC. This codes for CASSAAPGNDYEQYF.

In its sample, this clone was seen once. This chain links TRBV7-2 with TRBJ2-3; TRBD2 agrees at 10 bases. Unmatched junction bases numbered 12, after V lost 5 bases and J lost 4 bases. The CDR3 is 17 amino acids. Germline V gene lookup returns CDR1 SGHTA and CDR2 FQGNSA. The CDR3 nucleotides read TGTGCCAGCAGCCCCCTACGGACTAGCGGAGGAGCAGATACGCAGTATTTT. Its translation: CASSPLRTSGGADTQYF.

This clone was seen only once. The chain links TRBV6-4 to TRBJ1-5, with TRBD1 as a possible D gene (5 bases). Germline CDR1 is MRHNA and CDR2 is SNTAGT. V dropped 3 bases and J dropped 2 bases, with 11 bases sitting between them. This CDR3 has 15 amino acids. The CDR3 sequence is CASSESGGGNQPQHF. The CDR3 DNA sequence: TGTGCCAGCAGTGAGTCTGGGGGGGGCAATCAGCCCCAGCATTTT.

V and J are TRBV7-9 and TRBJ1-1; no reliable D call. With 3 bases removed from V and 2 bases from J, the gap between germline ends came to 10 bases. From germline, CDR1 is SEHNR and CDR2 FQNEAQ (reference sequence). The CDR3 sequence is 14 residues long. The CDR3 loop is CASSLAARNTEAFF. CDR3 nucleotides: TGTGCCAGCAGCTTGGCAGCCAGAAACACTGAAGCTTTCTTT.

The chain carries TRBV29-1 and TRBJ1-1; no definite D call. The V and J ends lost 7 bases and 0 bases respectively, with 9 bases between them. Germline CDR1 is SQVTM and CDR2 is ANQGSEA. The CDR3 is 12 amino acids. CDR3 residues: CSDLKMNTEAFF. DNA for the CDR3: TGCAGCGACCTCAAAATGAACACTGAAGCTTTCTTT.

The chain employs TRBV30 and TRBJ2-3; the D is unclear. The CDR3 length is 14 residues. V lost 5 bases and J 0 bases, leaving 12 bases between the germline ends. Germline-derived CDR1 and CDR2 are GTSNPN and SVGIG (reference sequence). The CDR3 coding sequence is TGTGCCTGGGACACCCAACTTAGCACAGATACGCAGTATTTT. Translation gives CAWDTQLSTDTQYF. Combining the CDR3 with reference TRBV30 and TRBJ2-3 gives the whole variable domain SQTIHQWPATLVQPVGSPLSLECTVEGTSNPNLYWYRQAAGRGLQLLFYSVGIGQISSEVPQNLSASRPQDRQFILSSKKLLLSDSGFYLCAWDTQLSTDTQYFGPGTRLTVL.